The subject of this entry is one TCR beta chain. Its recognized antigen is unknown. There are no base qualities to consult, and no much larger clone falls within one base. Each donor gave one peripheral blood draw, roughly 0.11 L on average, collected into heparinised tubes. A BD FACSAria II was used to sort naive, central memory, regulatory and stem cell-like memory CD4+ T cells with a panel that included CD45RO, CCR7, CD25, CD127, CD95 and CD27. Every sorted population had a purity above 95%. Right away, PBMCs were isolated by Lymphoprep density gradient centrifugation and were stained directly, with no culture step. Samples were stained and sorted in pairs, with one healthy donor and one patient per experiment, so that batch effects were minimized. This entry comes from a study of beta chain features in type 1 diabetes (dated by TCRdb to 2017 to 2018). Study-wide context: Patients and healthy donors did not differ in mean age, gender distribution, total cell number or subset yield. The study compared the TCRB repertoires of sorted circulating CD4+ T cell subsets in recently diagnosed type 1 diabetes patients with those in matched healthy donors. A total of 90 million to 130 million sorted cells were examined across all samples, and a strong correlation was observed between cell number per subset and RNA yield. Naive and central memory subsets were obtained from all 28 donors, but regulatory and stem cell-like memory subsets were isolated from only 8 patients and roughly 8 healthy donors. Findings and caveats that apply to the study as a whole: At VDJ recombination sites, type 1 diabetes patients had fewer insertions and more deleted nucleotides, which implies abnormalities in thymic rearrangement. PCR may preferentially amplify shorter templates, but because patient and control samples were amplified and corrected together, any resulting skew would affect both groups equally. The naive, central memory and regulatory TCRB repertoires appeared to resemble one another more closely among patients than among healthy donors. A moderate but significant shortening of TCRB CDR3 length was observed in type 1 diabetes patients in all four CD4+ subsets. Because the HLA sub-analyses included only small numbers of individuals, any influence of HLA type on TCRB rearrangement was left unresolved. Because cDNA was sequenced instead of genomic DNA, activated cells with high expression could be over-represented, although the groups did not differ in activation or CD3 levels.

Unmatched junction bases come to 6, with V trimmed by 4 bases and J by 9 bases. The CDR1 and CDR2 encoded by the germline V gene are WSHSY and SAAADI. The CDR3 starts with the cysteine, ends with the phenylalanine, and has 13 residues. Of the read, only the CDR3 DNA is kept; its 39 bases are in frame from base 1. The entire isolated RNA was reverse transcribed using the High Capacity cDNA Reverse Transcription Kit, and thus expressed TCRB transcripts were sequenced. Naive, central memory and regulatory T cell samples underwent deep immunoSEQ sequencing, averaging roughly 3.5 million total reads per sample. Sorted cells were lysed in RLT buffer and RNA was extracted with DNase-treated RNeasy Micro or Mini kits, depending on cell number. Each cell subset was processed separately to prevent cross-contamination, with patient and healthy donor samples processed together. Using the immunoSEQ multiplex PCR, TCRB sequences were amplified from cDNA into 87-bp fragments spanning the CDR3 region. Sequencing of the amplicons was done on the Illumina HiSeq platform. Regarding the original processing steps: PCR bias was corrected computationally using synthetic template baselines, and reads within Hamming distance 2 were collapsed, with unmergeable singletons discarded. Reads were aligned against IMGT so that V, D and J genes, CDR3 length and insertions or deletions at six rearrangement sites could be assigned. Within each subset, clonotype counts were normalized to sorted cell number, and only after that were true diversity and Gini coefficients computed with the tcR R package. The overlap coefficient, calculated on TCRB nucleotide sequences, was used to quantify repertoire sharing. What TCRdb holds here is the immuneACCESS table cut down to in-frame rearrangements. Part of the clones is not present; checked against another copy, under half of the missing clones reflect an unresolved V gene, and the others are unexplained. The V and J calls and clone size are taken from that table; D and trimming were inferred from the DNA. The sample includes about 220,000 clones, with roughly 10% observed a single time. The leading ten clones occupy approximately 1.5% of the sample.

The clonotype originates from a man between 18 and 35 years old in good health. Sample: central memory CD4+ T cells from blood. Recombination joined TRBV10-2 with TRBJ1-5; TRBD1 matches 7 bases in the middle. The CDR3 reads CASSGEGQRPQHF. The nucleotide sequence reads as follows: TGCGCCAGCAGTGGGGAGGGACAGCGGCCCCAGCATTTT.